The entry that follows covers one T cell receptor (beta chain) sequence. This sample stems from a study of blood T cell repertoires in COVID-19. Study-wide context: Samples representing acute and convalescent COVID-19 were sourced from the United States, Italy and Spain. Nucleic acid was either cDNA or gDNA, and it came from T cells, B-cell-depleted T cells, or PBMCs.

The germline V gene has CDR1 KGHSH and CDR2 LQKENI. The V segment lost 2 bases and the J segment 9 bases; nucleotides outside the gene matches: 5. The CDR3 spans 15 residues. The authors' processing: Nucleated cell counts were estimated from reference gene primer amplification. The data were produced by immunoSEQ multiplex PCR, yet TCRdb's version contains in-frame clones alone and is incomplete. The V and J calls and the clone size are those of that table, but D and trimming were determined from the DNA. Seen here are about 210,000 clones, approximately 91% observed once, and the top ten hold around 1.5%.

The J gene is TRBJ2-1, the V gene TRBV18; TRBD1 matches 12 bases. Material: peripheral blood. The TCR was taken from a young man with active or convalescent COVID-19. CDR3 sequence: CASSPAGQGAFEQFF. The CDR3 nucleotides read TGTGCCAGCTCACCAGCGGGACAGGGGGCTTTTGAGCAGTTCTTC.